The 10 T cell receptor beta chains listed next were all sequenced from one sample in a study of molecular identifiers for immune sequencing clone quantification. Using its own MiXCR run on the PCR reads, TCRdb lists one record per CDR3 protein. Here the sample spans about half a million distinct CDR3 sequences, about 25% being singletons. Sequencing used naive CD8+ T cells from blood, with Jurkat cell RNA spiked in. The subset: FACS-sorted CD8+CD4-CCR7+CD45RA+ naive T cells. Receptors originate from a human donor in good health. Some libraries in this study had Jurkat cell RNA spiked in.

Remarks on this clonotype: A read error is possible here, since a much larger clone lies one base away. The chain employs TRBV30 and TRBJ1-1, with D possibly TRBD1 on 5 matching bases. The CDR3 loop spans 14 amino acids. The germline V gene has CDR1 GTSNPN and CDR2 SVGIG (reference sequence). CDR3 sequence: CARSTGHGNTEAFF. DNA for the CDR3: TGTGCCCGGAGTACTGGACACGGGAACACTGAAGCTTTCTTT.

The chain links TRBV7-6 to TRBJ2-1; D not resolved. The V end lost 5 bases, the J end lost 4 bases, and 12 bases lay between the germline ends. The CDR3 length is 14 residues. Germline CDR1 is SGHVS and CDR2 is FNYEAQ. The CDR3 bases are TGTGCCAGCAGCCCCCTCGAGCAGTACAATGAGCAGTTCTTC. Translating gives CASSPLEQYNEQFF.

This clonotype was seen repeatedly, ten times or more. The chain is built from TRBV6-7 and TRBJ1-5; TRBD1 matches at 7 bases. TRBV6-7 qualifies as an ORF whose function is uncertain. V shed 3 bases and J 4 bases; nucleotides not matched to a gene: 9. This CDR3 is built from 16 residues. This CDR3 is CASSYGPTGLNQPQHF. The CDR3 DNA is TGTGCCAGCAGTTATGGTCCGACAGGGCTGAATCAGCCCCAGCATTTT.

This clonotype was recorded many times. DNA for the CDR3: TGTGCCAGCAGTTACTCAAGGGATACAGATACGCAGTATTTT. Translated: CASSYSRDTDTQYF. The J gene is TRBJ2-3, the V gene TRBV6-5; D unresolved. Germline lookup yields CDR1 MNHEY and CDR2 SVGAGI. Trimming pared 0 bases from V and 3 bases from J, leaving 7 bases between. The CDR3 runs to 14 residues.

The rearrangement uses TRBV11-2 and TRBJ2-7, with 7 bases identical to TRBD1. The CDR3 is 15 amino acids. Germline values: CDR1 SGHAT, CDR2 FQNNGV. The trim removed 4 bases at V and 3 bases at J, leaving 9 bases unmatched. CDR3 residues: CASSSDKTGFYEQYF. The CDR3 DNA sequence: TGTGCCAGCAGCTCCGACAAGACAGGGTTCTACGAGCAGTACTTC.

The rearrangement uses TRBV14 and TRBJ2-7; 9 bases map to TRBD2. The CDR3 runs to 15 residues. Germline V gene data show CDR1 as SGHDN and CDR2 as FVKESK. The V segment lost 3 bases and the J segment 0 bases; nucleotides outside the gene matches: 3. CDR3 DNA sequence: TGTGCCAGCAGCCAGATAGCGGGAGCCTCCTACGAGCAGTACTTC. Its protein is CASSQIAGASYEQYF.

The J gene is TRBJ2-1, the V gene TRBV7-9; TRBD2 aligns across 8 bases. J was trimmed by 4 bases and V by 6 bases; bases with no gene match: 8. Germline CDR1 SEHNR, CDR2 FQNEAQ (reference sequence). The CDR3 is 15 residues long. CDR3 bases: TGTGCCAGCAGTCCTATTAGCGGGGTTTACAATGAGCAGTTCTTC. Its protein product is CASSPISGVYNEQFF.

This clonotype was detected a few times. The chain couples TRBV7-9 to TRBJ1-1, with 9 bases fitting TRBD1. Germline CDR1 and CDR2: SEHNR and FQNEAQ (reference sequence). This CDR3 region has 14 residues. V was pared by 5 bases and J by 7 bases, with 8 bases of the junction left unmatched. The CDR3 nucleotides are TGTGCCAGCAGCCTGCCGGGACAGGGAGATGAAGCTTTCTTT. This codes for CASSLPGQGDEAFF.

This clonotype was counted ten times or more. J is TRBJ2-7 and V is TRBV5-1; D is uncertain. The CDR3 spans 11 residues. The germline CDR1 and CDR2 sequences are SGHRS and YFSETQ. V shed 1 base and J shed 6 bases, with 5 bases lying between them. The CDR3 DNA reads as TGCGCCAGCAGCTTGCGACCCGAGCAGTACTTC. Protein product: CASSLRPEQYF.

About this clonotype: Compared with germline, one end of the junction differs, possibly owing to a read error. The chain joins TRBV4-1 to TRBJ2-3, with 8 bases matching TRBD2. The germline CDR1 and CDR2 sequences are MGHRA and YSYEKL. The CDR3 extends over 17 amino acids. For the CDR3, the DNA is TGCGCCAGCAGCCCTCGGTTTGCGGGGGGATATGCAGATGCGCAGTATTTT. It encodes CASSPRFAGGYADAQYF.